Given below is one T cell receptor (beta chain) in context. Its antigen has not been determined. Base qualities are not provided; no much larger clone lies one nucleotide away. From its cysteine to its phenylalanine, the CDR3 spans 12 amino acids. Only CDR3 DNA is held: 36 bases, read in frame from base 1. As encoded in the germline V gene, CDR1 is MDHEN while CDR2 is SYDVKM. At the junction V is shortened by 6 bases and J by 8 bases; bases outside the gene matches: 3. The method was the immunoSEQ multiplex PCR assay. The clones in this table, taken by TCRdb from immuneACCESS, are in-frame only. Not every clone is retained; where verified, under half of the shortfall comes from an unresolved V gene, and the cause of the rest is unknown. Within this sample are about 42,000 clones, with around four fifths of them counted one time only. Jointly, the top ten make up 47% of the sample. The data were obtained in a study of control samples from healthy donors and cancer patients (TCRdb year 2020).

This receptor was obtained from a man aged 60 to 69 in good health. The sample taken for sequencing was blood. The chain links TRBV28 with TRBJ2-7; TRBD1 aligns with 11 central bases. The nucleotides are TGTGCCAGCAGCTGGACAGGGGGCCAGCAGTACTTC. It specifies CASSWTGGQQYF.